This T cell receptor beta chain was retrieved from a study of neurological immune-mediated disorders. At least ten counts were recorded for this clonotype. Its antigen remains unknown. Findings and caveats of the study: Private repertoires in all groups were suggested by the finding that expanded clones across subjects shared no CDR3 amino acid sequences.

Each CDR3 protein gets one entry after TCRdb re-called the 5' RACE reads with MiXCR. The sample lists more than 50,000 distinct CDR3 sequences, about 3.4% seen once, with around 7.5% in the top ten. J lost 2 bases, V lost 0 bases, and 6 bases had no gene match. Germline-derived CDR1 and CDR2 are DFQATT and SNEGSKA (reference sequence). This CDR3 comprises 16 residues. The sequenced sample was PBMCs. This receptor was identified in a woman between 55 and 75 years old with multiple sclerosis. This chain joins TRBV20-1 and TRBJ2-5; 10 bases are a match to TRBD1. DNA for the CDR3: TGCAGTGCTAGAGATACGGGACAGGGGAATCAAGAGACCCAGTACTTC. It is translated as CSARDTGQGNQETQYF.